The sequence of this T cell receptor (beta chain) was determined in a study of vaccination and CD4 T cells after COVID-19 (dated by TCRdb to the early 2020s). About the full investigation: Convalescent patients had a positive SARS-CoV-2 result on nasal swab PCR, and of these patients, several had mild disease and one had severe disease. The convalescent cohort comprised six males and four females, including two Hispanic individuals, seven Caucasians, two Asians and one multiracial person. Each participant got two doses of either the Pfizer-BioNTech BNT162b2 vaccine (n=8) or the Moderna mRNA-1273 vaccine (n=2). Post-COVID blood samples were collected from convalescent patients a median of approximately 93 days after diagnosis, with a range of about 35 to 180 days. Post-vaccine blood samples were collected a median of about 69 days after the second vaccine dose, ranging from roughly 12 to 250 days. For stimulating the cultures, overlapping spike peptide pools were used, derived from SARS-CoV-2 as well as from the common cold coronaviruses HCoV-NL63, HCoV-OC43 and HCoV-229E. In control cultures, a CEFX viral epitope pool was used as positive control, an HIV-1 Nef peptide pool was used as negative control, or no peptide was added. The spike-specific CD4+ TCR repertoire was compared before and after mRNA vaccination in over nine COVID-19 convalescent patients and a few infection-naive healthy vaccine recipients.

Library method: PCR. At the Johns Hopkins FTIC core, DNA from the cultured CD4+ T cells underwent TCR sequencing with the Oncomine TCR Beta short-read assay. The QIAamp micro DNA kit was used to extract genomic DNA from the cultured CD4+ T cells. The Oncomine TCR Beta libraries from cultured CD4+ T cells were pooled using unique dual indexes and then sequenced on an Illumina iSeq 100. Concerning the study's data processing: Non-productive sequences were removed, and CDR3s that did not start with C, did not end with F or W, or were shorter than 7 amino acids were discarded. The MANAFEST web application was used to identify antigen-specific clonotypes by comparing peptide-stimulated wells against reference wells and other culture wells. Positive clones required FDR below 0.05, an odds ratio above 5, and productive frequency above 0.1% in at least two of three replicate wells. A clonotype counted as cross-reactive if it showed significant expansion both in the SARS-CoV-2 spike wells and in at least one common cold coronavirus spike condition. Levenshtein distances (stringdist) and unrooted phylogenetic trees (ape) in R version 3.6.1 were used to assess CDR3 homology. The public reads were reanalyzed by TCRdb: fastp trimming at Q25, MiXCR alignment, in-frame beta chains only. When rows share a CDR3 protein, they turn into one entry using the most common DNA and genes. The V and J calls and clone size are TCRdb's, not the authors'. This sample lists about 5,600 distinct CDR3 sequences; about 45% were detected once. Around 10% of the sample rests with the top ten.

The treatment or condition label corresponds to: roughly ten-day PBMC culture with coronavirus spike peptide pools or control peptides (ViraFEST assay). To expand antigen-specific T cells with peptide pools and then pick out the expanded clonotypes through TCR sequencing, the study relied on the ViraFEST assay. The convalescent patients' positive SARS-CoV-2 PCR tests fell between March and December 2020, which was before the Alpha, Beta and Delta variants emerged in the United States. Each well held roughly 2 million PBMCs cultured in IMDM containing approximately 5% human AB serum and 9 to 10 IU/ml IL-2, with about 9.4 ug/ml peptide pools added. On days 3 and 7, half of the culture medium was replaced with fresh IL-2-containing medium. After 10 days of culture, CD4+ T cells were isolated by negative selection with the EasySep CD4+ T cell isolation kit. Ficoll-Paque Plus gradient centrifugation was used to isolate PBMCs from whole blood, and the isolated PBMCs were then either used fresh or cryopreserved at -140C. Triplicate wells were generally used for each culture condition.

Here is what the overall study found, with its caveats: The study included relatively few convalescent patients and did not analyze early timepoints after natural infection. The median count of SARS-CoV-2-reactive clonotypes went up from around 21 after infection to more than 30 after vaccination, although the change was not significant. Nearly all vaccine-specific clones in convalescent patients (304 of 307) were mono-reactive for SARS-CoV-2 spike rather than cross-reactive with common cold coronaviruses. Among convalescent patients, a median roughly 90% of the SARS-CoV-2-reactive clones seen after vaccination appeared only after vaccination, which suggests priming specific to the vaccine.

The germline V and J ends show losses of 5 bases and 3 bases respectively, and no gene match explains 5 bases of the junction. The CDR3 spans 15 residues, from the cysteine through the phenylalanine. Here the CDR3 DNA is all that survives: 45 bases in frame from base 1. The germline V gene sets CDR1 to SGHTA and CDR2 to FQGNSA. As to this clonotype: No antigen is known for it. The input lacks base qualities; no much larger clone sits a single base away.

The sequenced sample was CD4+ T cells from blood, cultured in vitro. The chain uses TRBV7-2 and TRBJ2-7, with 12 central nucleotides matching TRBD2. The clonotype originates from a human donor who had recovered from COVID-19. The CDR3 is CASSPQTSGGYEQYF. The DNA sequence is TGTGCCAGCAGCCCTCAGACTAGCGGGGGCTACGAGCAGTACTTC.